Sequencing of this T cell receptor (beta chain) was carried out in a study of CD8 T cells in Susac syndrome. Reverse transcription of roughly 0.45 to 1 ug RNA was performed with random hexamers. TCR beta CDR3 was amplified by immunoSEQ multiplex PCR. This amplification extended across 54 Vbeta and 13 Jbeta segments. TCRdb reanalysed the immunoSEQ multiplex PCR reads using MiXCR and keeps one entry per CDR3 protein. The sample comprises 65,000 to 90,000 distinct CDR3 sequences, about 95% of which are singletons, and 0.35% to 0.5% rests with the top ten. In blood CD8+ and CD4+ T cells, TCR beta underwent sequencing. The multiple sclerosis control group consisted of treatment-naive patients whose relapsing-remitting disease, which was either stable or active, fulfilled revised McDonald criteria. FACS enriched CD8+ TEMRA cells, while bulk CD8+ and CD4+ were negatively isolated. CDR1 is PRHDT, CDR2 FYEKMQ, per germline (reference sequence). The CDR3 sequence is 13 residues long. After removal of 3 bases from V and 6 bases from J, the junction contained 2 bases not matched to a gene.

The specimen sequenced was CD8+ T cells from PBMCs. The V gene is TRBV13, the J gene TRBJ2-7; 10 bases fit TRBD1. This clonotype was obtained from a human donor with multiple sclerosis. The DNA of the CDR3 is TGTGCCAGCAGCTTCGGGACAGGGGTCGAGCAGTACTTC. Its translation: CASSFGTGVEQYF.